These 23 T cell receptor beta chains share one sample of origin, sequenced in a study of cytomegalovirus exposure and HLA in healthy donors. The PCR ran on 60 Vbeta and 13 Jbeta primers. Clones were read by immunoSEQ multiplex PCR, and TCRdb kept only the in-frame ones, dropping some. The sample lists over 200,000 clones; about 78% were seen once. The sequenced sample consisted of PBMCs. These TCRs come from a male donor in good health and CMV-seronegative.

The rearrangement links TRBV4-2 to TRBJ1-2, with D maybe TRBD1 (6 bases). Germline V gene sequence: CDR1 LGHNA, CDR2 YNFKEQ. This CDR3 is built from 14 residues. V was shortened by 4 bases and J by 1 base, with 10 bases between the two germline ends. CDR3 amino acids: CASSPEGDNYGYTF. The CDR3 DNA sequence: TGTGCCAGCAGCCCCGAGGGGGATAACTATGGCTACACCTTC.

This clone came up once. J is TRBJ2-7 and V is TRBV19; 10 bases are shared with TRBD2. V gave up 4 bases and J gave up 2 bases; unmatched junction bases: 5. The CDR3 length is 15 residues. Germline V gene sequence: CDR1 LNHDA, CDR2 SQIVND (reference sequence). The CDR3: CASSTGLAQAYEQYF. The CDR3 bases are TGTGCCAGTAGTACGGGACTAGCGCAAGCCTACGAGCAGTACTTC.

The CDR3 protein is CASSLGTRIIYGYTF. The DNA for the CDR3 is TGCGCCAGCAGCTTGGGTACGAGGATTATCTATGGCTACACCTTC. The rearrangement uses TRBV5-1 and TRBJ1-2; no clear D gene. CDR1 and CDR2 from the germline V gene are SGHRS and YFSETQ. The V end was cut by 0 bases, the J end by 4 bases, with 13 bases between. CDR3 length: 15 amino acids.

V usage is TRBV9 and J usage is TRBJ2-7; no reliable D call. V dropped 1 base and J dropped 3 bases, with 11 bases sitting between them. CDR1 is SGDLS and CDR2 is YYNGEE in the germline V gene. This CDR3 comprises 14 residues. Here the CDR3 DNA reads TGTGCCAGCAGCGTATCAGTTGGCGGCTACGAGCAGTACTTC. This translates into CASSVSVGGYEQYF.

The V and J genes are TRBV27 and TRBJ2-1, with D possibly TRBD2 on 6 matching bases. This CDR3 region has 14 residues. From germline, CDR1 is MNHEY and CDR2 SMNVEV (reference sequence). V lost 6 bases, J lost 2 bases, and 11 bases lay in between. The CDR3 region has the DNA TGTGCCAGCAGACTCCGGGAGCCCTACAATGAGCAGTTCTTC. Translated, it gives CASRLREPYNEQFF.

V usage is TRBV28 and J usage is TRBJ2-1, with D maybe TRBD2 (6 bases). The CDR3 sequence is 15 residues long. The V gene's germline CDR1 is MDHEN and CDR2 SYDVKM. The V and J ends lost 9 bases and 0 bases respectively, with 15 bases between them. CDR3 region: CASSSGQSSYNEQFF. CDR3 coding DNA: TGTGCCAGTTCCAGCGGGCAGAGCTCCTACAATGAGCAGTTCTTC.

The rearrangement joins TRBV19 to TRBJ2-7, with 8 bases aligning to TRBD2. Trimming at V came to 5 bases and at J to 0 bases, leaving 9 bases not matched to a gene. The germline V gene has CDR1 LNHDA and CDR2 SQIVND (reference sequence). CDR3 size: 16 residues. DNA for the CDR3: TGTGCCAGTAGTCCACGGACTAGCAGGGGCTCCTACGAGCAGTACTTC. Protein sequence: CASSPRTSRGSYEQYF.

This clone appeared once. V and J are TRBV9 and TRBJ1-5, with D possibly matching TRBD1 (6 bases). Germline CDR1 reads SGDLS; CDR2 reads YYNGEE. The CDR3 sequence is 13 residues long. Deletions cut 4 bases from V and 6 bases from J, with 11 bases between. CDR3 amino acids: CASSQTGIQPQHF. The CDR3 nucleotides read TGTGCCAGCAGCCAAACAGGGATTCAGCCCCAGCATTTT.

V is TRBV7-2 and J is TRBJ2-7; 8 bases fit TRBD2. The V gene's germline CDR1 is SGHTA and CDR2 FQGNSA. The CDR3 length is 14 residues. The trim removed 4 bases at V and 1 base at J, leaving 3 bases unmatched. The CDR3 DNA reads as TGTGCCAGCAGCTCTCAGCGGGGGTCCTACGAGCAGTACTTC. Protein product: CASSSQRGSYEQYF.

The chain carries TRBV7-9 and TRBJ1-1; D is ambiguous. Per germline, CDR1 SEHNR and CDR2 FQNEAQ (reference sequence). The germline V and J ends were trimmed by 7 bases and 5 bases, with 14 bases remaining between them. The CDR3 runs to 13 residues. CDR3 residues: CASMRREETEAFF. As DNA, the CDR3 is TGTGCCAGCATGAGACGAGAGGAAACTGAAGCTTTCTTT.

This clone showed up just once. The genes are TRBV2 and TRBJ2-7; unclear D gene. The length of the CDR3 is 12 residues. Trimming removed 2 bases at V and 6 bases at J, with 8 bases between. The germline V gene encodes CDR1 SNHLY and CDR2 FYNNEI. This chain's CDR3 is CASSERHTEQYF. The CDR3 DNA is TGTGCCAGCAGTGAAAGACACACCGAGCAGTACTTC.

The chain recombines TRBV6-5 with TRBJ1-2; TRBD1 is a possible D gene (5 bases). The CDR3 contains 15 residues. V was clipped by 5 bases and J by 5 bases, with 18 bases between them. The germline gives CDR1 MNHEY, CDR2 SVGAGI. The CDR3 DNA reads as TGTGCCAGCAGTCCCGGGGACTCTAGGATTTATGGCTACACCTTC. Translated, it gives CASSPGDSRIYGYTF.

The V gene is TRBV6-5, the J gene TRBJ2-6; D not resolved. The CDR3 runs 15 residues. The V gene's germline CDR1 is MNHEY and CDR2 SVGAGI. The germline V and J ends were trimmed by 6 bases and 0 bases, with 9 bases remaining between them. The CDR3 is CASSFTSSGANVLTF. CDR3 nucleotides: TGTGCCAGCAGCTTTACAAGCTCTGGGGCCAACGTCCTGACTTTC.

The rearrangement uses TRBV5-6 and TRBJ2-7, with D possibly being TRBD1 (5 bases). Deletions cut 4 bases from V and 2 bases from J, with 10 bases between. The CDR3 consists of 13 residues. CDR1 is SGHDT, CDR2 YYEEEE, per germline. CDR3 protein: CASSQGVTYEQYF. CDR3 DNA sequence: TGTGCCAGCAGCCAAGGGGTCACCTACGAGCAGTACTTC.

This clone was found a few times. The chain recombines TRBV4-1 with TRBJ1-2; 7 bases are shared with TRBD1. Losses at the gene ends were 1 base for V and 7 bases for J; bases not matched to a gene: 9. The germline gives CDR1 MGHRA, CDR2 YSYEKL. This CDR3 comprises 15 residues. The CDR3 nucleotides are TGCGCCAGCAGCCAAGGACAGGGAGTGGTATCTGGCTACACCTTC. Encoded protein: CASSQGQGVVSGYTF.

J is TRBJ2-7 and V is TRBV9; 13 bases map to TRBD2. Trimming took 0 bases from V and 4 from J; bases not matched to a gene: 10. The CDR3 runs to 18 residues. The V gene's germline CDR1 is SGDLS and CDR2 YYNGEE. The CDR3 here is CASSVEPPTSGRAYEQYF. The CDR3, as DNA: TGTGCCAGCAGCGTAGAACCCCCAACTAGCGGGAGGGCTTACGAGCAGTACTTC.

This sequence joins TRBV4-1 and TRBJ2-5; 7 bases line up with TRBD2. CDR1 is MGHRA and CDR2 is YSYEKL in the germline V gene. The ends lost 0 bases at V and 5 bases at J; junction bases unmatched: 9. The CDR3 sequence is 16 residues long. Here the CDR3 DNA reads TGCGCCAGCAGCCAAGAGGTGCGGGAGCTCGGGGAGACCCAGTACTTC. Protein: CASSQEVRELGETQYF.

The J gene is TRBJ2-1, the V gene TRBV5-4; 7 bases match TRBD2. The CDR3 sequence is 16 residues long. Per germline, CDR1 SGHNT and CDR2 YYREEE (reference sequence). The junction had 5 bases not matched to a gene; V was cut back by 0 bases and J by 2 bases. The DNA of the CDR3 is TGTGCCAGCAGCTTGGGCCGCGGGAGCGCCTACAATGAGCAGTTCTTC. It specifies CASSLGRGSAYNEQFF.

The chain couples TRBV5-6 to TRBJ2-7; 15 bases are shared with TRBD2. The CDR3 spans 19 residues. Germline-derived CDR1 and CDR2 are SGHDT and YYEEEE. With 0 bases clipped from V and 0 bases from J, the junction kept 7 bases outside the gene matches. The CDR3 loop reads CASSLVPWTSGRDSYEQYF. The CDR3 DNA sequence: TGTGCCAGCAGCTTGGTCCCCTGGACTAGCGGGAGGGACTCCTACGAGCAGTACTTC.

This chain connects TRBV6-7 to TRBJ2-7; TRBD2 matches 7 bases. TRBV6-7 is flagged as an ORF with uncertain function. Unmatched junction bases numbered 6, after V lost 7 bases and J lost 3 bases. The length of the CDR3 is 13 residues. CDR3 in amino acids: CASKRTRNYEQYF. The CDR3 DNA reads as TGTGCCAGCAAAAGGACTAGAAACTACGAGCAGTACTTC.

The chain combines TRBV5-3 with TRBJ2-7; 8 positions match TRBD2. TRBV5-3 is annotated as an ORF whose role is uncertain. With V trimmed by 3 bases and J by 4 bases, 6 bases remained unmatched. CDR3 length: 14 amino acids. The CDR3 protein is CARSSAGVGYEQYF. The CDR3, as DNA: TGTGCCAGAAGCTCAGCGGGAGTGGGATACGAGCAGTACTTC.

This clone was recorded once. This chain links TRBV27 with TRBJ2-7, with TRBD2 identical over 11 bases. V was clipped by 0 bases and J by 4 bases; unmatched bases: 17. The CDR3 length is 20 residues. Germline V lookup: CDR1 MNHEY, CDR2 SMNVEV (reference sequence). In nucleotides, the CDR3 is TGTGCCAGCAGTTTATCAGGGGCAGGCGTTGGACTAGCGGGCAATTACGAGCAGTACTTC. This gives the protein CASSLSGAGVGLAGNYEQYF.

The chain links TRBV19 to TRBJ1-1; no definite D call. The V gene's germline CDR1 is LNHDA and CDR2 SQIVND (reference sequence). This CDR3 contains 14 residues. V lost 5 bases to trimming and J lost 1 base, with 11 bases between them. The DNA for the CDR3 is TGTGCCAGTAGTGGTACGGTTCGGAACACTGAAGCTTTCTTT. Residues: CASSGTVRNTEAFF.